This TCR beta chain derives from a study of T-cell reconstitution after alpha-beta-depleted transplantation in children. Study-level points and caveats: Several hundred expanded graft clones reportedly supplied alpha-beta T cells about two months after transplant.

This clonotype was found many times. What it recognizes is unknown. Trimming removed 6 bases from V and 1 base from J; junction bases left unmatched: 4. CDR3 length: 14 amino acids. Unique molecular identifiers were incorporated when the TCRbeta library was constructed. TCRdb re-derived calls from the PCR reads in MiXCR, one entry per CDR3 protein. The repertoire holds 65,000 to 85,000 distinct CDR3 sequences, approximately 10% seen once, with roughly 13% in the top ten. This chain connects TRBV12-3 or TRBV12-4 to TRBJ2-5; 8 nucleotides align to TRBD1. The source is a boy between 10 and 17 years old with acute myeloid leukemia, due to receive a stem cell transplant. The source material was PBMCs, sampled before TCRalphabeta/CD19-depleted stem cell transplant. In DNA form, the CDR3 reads TGTGCCAGCAGCAGGGGACAGGTCCAAGAGACCCAGTACTTC. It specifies CASSRGQVQETQYF.